The 23 T cell receptor beta chains given below trace back to one sample, sequenced in a study of blood T cell repertoires in COVID-19. TCRdb's copy holds only in-frame clones and misses some; the assay was immunoSEQ multiplex PCR. Of about 83,000 clones in the sample, roughly 86% were seen once. The sequencing input was peripheral blood. These receptors were collected from a woman at least 80 years old in a cohort sampled during active or convalescent COVID-19.

The CDR3 DNA sequence: TGTGCCAGCCAAGCGGTGGGGGAGCAGTACTTC. It is translated as CASQAVGEQYF. This chain joins TRBV6-5 and TRBJ2-7, with a possible D match to TRBD2 (5 bases). The CDR3 spans 11 residues. Trimming removed 8 bases at V and 7 bases at J, with 12 bases between. Germline V CDR1 and CDR2: MNHEY, SVGAGI.

This chain uses TRBV12-5 with TRBJ2-3; 8 nucleotides agree with TRBD2. CDR1 is LGHNT, CDR2 FRNRAP, per germline. CDR3 length: 12 residues. Trimming at V came to 8 bases and at J to 6 bases, leaving 4 bases not matched to a gene. The CDR3 bases are TGTGCTAGTACGCGGGAGGTCGATACGCAGTATTTT. Translation: CASTREVDTQYF.

The V gene is TRBV11-2, the J gene TRBJ2-1, with 10 bases identical to TRBD2. The CDR3 consists of 14 residues. Germline V gene data show CDR1 as SGHAT and CDR2 as FQNNGV. The V and J ends lost 5 bases and 6 bases, in that order; junction bases with no gene match: 4. The CDR3 region is CASSLRTSGNEQFF. The DNA of the CDR3 is TGTGCCAGCAGCCTGAGGACTAGCGGCAATGAGCAGTTCTTC.

The CDR3 here is CASSQSSYNEQFF. The CDR3 nucleotides are TGTGCCAGCTCACAGAGCTCCTACAATGAGCAGTTCTTC. The genes are TRBV18 and TRBJ2-1; unclear D gene. From germline, CDR1 is KGHSH and CDR2 LQKENI. V lost 4 bases to trimming and J lost 0 bases, with 4 bases between them. The CDR3 length is 13 residues.

The chain has TRBV19 and TRBJ2-7; 9 positions agree with TRBD2. The junction had 3 bases not matched to a gene; V was cut back by 3 bases and J by 6 bases. Germline V gene sequence: CDR1 LNHDA, CDR2 SQIVND (reference sequence). This CDR3 spans 13 amino acids. CDR3 protein: CASSIRLAAEQYV. The CDR3 DNA follows: TGTGCCAGTAGTATCAGACTAGCGGCCGAGCAGTACGTC.

The rearrangement uses TRBV5-5 and TRBJ1-5, with D perhaps matching TRBD1 (5 bases). The germline gives CDR1 SGHKS, CDR2 YYEKEE (reference sequence). Between the trimmed V and J ends, which lost 4 bases and 3 bases, there was a span of 11 bases. The CDR3 runs to 14 residues. DNA for the CDR3: TGTGCCAGCAGCCCTACAGGTCTCAATCAGCCCCAGCATTTT. Residues: CASSPTGLNQPQHF.

The chain is built from TRBV11-2 and TRBJ1-3; D uncertain. The germline V and J ends were trimmed by 6 bases and 4 bases, with 16 bases remaining between them. The CDR3 spans 15 residues. CDR1 and CDR2 from the germline V gene are SGHAT and FQNNGV. The CDR3: CASRSRSGYGNTIYF. The CDR3 region has the DNA TGTGCCAGCAGATCCCGGTCGGGGTACGGAAACACCATATATTTT.

The rearrangement uses TRBV4-1 and TRBJ1-1, with D unresolved. V lost 1 base, J lost 0 bases, and 9 bases lay in between. The germline V gene has CDR1 MGHRA and CDR2 YSYEKL. CDR3 length: 15 amino acids. CDR3 sequence (DNA): TGCGCCAGCAGCCAAGTTTCACGAGTGAACACTGAAGCTTTCTTT. It is translated as CASSQVSRVNTEAFF.

This clone was detected once. The CDR3 nucleotides read TGTGCCAGCAGTCAGGGTGAGAATCAGCCCCAGCATTTT. Its translation is CASSQGENQPQHF. The chain joins TRBV2 to TRBJ1-5; the D gene is possibly TRBD1 (5 bases). Germline-derived CDR1 and CDR2 are SNHLY and FYNNEI. The CDR3 has 13 residues. Trimming removed 5 bases at V and 4 bases at J, with 9 bases between.

This clone has just one count. CDR3 in DNA: TGTGCCAGCAGTGATTGGGTAGGGGGGGCCACAGATACGCAGTATTTT. Its translation is CASSDWVGGATDTQYF. The rearrangement uses TRBV2 and TRBJ2-3; D may be TRBD2 (7 bases). The germline V and J ends were trimmed by 3 bases and 2 bases, with 15 bases remaining between them. This CDR3 has 16 amino acids. Germline-derived CDR1 and CDR2 are SNHLY and FYNNEI.

V usage is TRBV5-1 and J usage is TRBJ2-5, with a weak D call TRBD2 (6 bases). Germline CDR1 reads SGHRS; CDR2 reads YFSETQ. V was pared by 0 bases and J by 5 bases, with 14 bases between. The CDR3 runs to 15 residues. The CDR3 reads CASSLDGGKGETQYF. The CDR3, as DNA: TGCGCCAGCAGCTTGGATGGCGGGAAGGGGGAGACCCAGTACTTC.

V usage is TRBV2 and J usage is TRBJ2-5, with D possibly being TRBD2 (5 bases). The length of the CDR3 is 15 residues. Germline V gene data show CDR1 as SNHLY and CDR2 as FYNNEI. V was cut by 6 bases and J by 4 bases, with 18 bases left in between. The CDR3 nucleotides are TGTGCCAGCAGCGCGGACGGGTTCGAGGGAGAGACCCAGTACTTC. Translating gives CASSADGFEGETQYF.

This CDR3 is CASRSTGQRVEQYF. The CDR3 coding sequence is TGCGCCAGCAGATCGACGGGACAGAGAGTCGAGCAGTACTTC. The gene calls are TRBV5-1 and TRBJ2-7; 7 nucleotides align to TRBD1. From germline, CDR1 is SGHRS and CDR2 YFSETQ. The CDR3 has 14 residues. The V gene end was trimmed by 5 bases and the J gene end by 6 bases; junction bases not matched to a gene: 11.

The rearrangement joins TRBV6-5 to TRBJ1-6; 7 bases map to TRBD1. CDR1 and CDR2 (germline): MNHEY, SVGAGI. This CDR3 region has 14 residues. Trimming took 6 bases from V and 7 from J; bases not matched to a gene: 6. In DNA, the CDR3 is TGTGCCAGCAGACAGGGACAGACGAATTCACCCCTCCACTTT. Its translation is CASRQGQTNSPLHF.

This chain uses TRBV12-5 with TRBJ2-3, with 11 positions matching TRBD2. CDR1 is LGHNT, CDR2 FRNRAP, per germline. The CDR3 consists of 16 residues. V was clipped by 5 bases and J by 2 bases; unmatched bases: 6. CDR3 sequence (DNA): TGTGCTAGTGGTCCGTTAGCGGGAGGGCCCACAGATACGCAGTATTTT. Protein product: CASGPLAGGPTDTQYF.

The chain combines TRBV19 with TRBJ1-2; 7 bases fit TRBD1. The CDR3 consists of 13 residues. J lost 7 bases, V lost 6 bases, and 8 bases had no gene match. Germline loops: CDR1 LNHDA, CDR2 SQIVND (reference sequence). DNA for the CDR3: TGTGCCAGTAGGACAGGGTCGGCCGGTGGCTACACCTTC. Translated, it gives CASRTGSAGGYTF.

The chain uses TRBV5-1 and TRBJ1-5; a weak D match, TRBD1 (5 bases). Germline loops: CDR1 SGHRS, CDR2 YFSETQ. The CDR3 runs 15 residues. V was pared by 4 bases and J by 0 bases, with 11 bases between. Written as DNA, the CDR3 is TGCGCCAGCAGCCTCCTCGGGGGTAGCAATCAGCCCCAGCATTTT. Translating gives CASSLLGGSNQPQHF.

This rearrangement joins TRBV28 to TRBJ1-5; D ambiguous. This CDR3 contains 12 residues. Trimming cost V 3 bases and J 11 bases, with 11 bases left between them. The germline V gene encodes CDR1 MDHEN and CDR2 SYDVKM. Here the CDR3 DNA reads TGTGCCAGCAGTTTTGGCGGGGAGTCCCAGCATTTT. This gives the protein CASSFGGESQHF.

V gene TRBV5-1 combines with J gene TRBJ1-2; D is uncertain. Trimming took 0 bases from V and 8 from J, leaving 11 bases between them. The CDR3 is 13 residues long. In germline, CDR1 is SGHRS, CDR2 YFSETQ. The CDR3 nucleotides read TGCGCCAGCAGCTTGGAGCGGGGTGGAGGCTACACCTTC. Residues: CASSLERGGGYTF.

This rearrangement joins TRBV6-5 to TRBJ1-1; the D gene is possibly TRBD1 (5 bases). Trimming took off 5 bases at V and 1 base at J, with 11 bases between the two ends. The CDR3 length is 14 residues. Germline V gene lookup returns CDR1 MNHEY and CDR2 SVGAGI. The CDR3 nucleotides are TGTGCCAGCAGTACAGGTGAAGGGAACACTGAAGCTTTCTTT. Protein sequence: CASSTGEGNTEAFF.

In its sample, this clone was seen once. J is TRBJ2-2 and V is TRBV19; 9 bases match TRBD2. With 0 bases clipped from V and 6 bases from J, the junction kept 5 bases outside the gene matches. Germline lookup yields CDR1 LNHDA and CDR2 SQIVND (reference sequence). The CDR3 runs 16 residues. For the CDR3, the DNA is TGTGCCAGTAGTATAGATTCGCGGGAGGGGGCCGGGGAGCTGTTTTTT. It translates to CASSIDSREGAGELFF.

V gene TRBV19 combines with J gene TRBJ2-3; 8 bases are shared with TRBD2. This CDR3 contains 15 residues. The germline V gene encodes CDR1 LNHDA and CDR2 SQIVND (reference sequence). Trimming cost V 6 bases and J 4 bases; bases outside gene matches: 9. The CDR3 reads CASRSRSGSSDTQYF. The CDR3, as DNA: TGTGCCAGTAGATCCAGGAGCGGGAGTTCAGATACGCAGTATTTT.

The chain combines TRBV18 with TRBJ2-1, with D perhaps matching TRBD2 (5 bases). The CDR3 totals 15 residues. V lost 1 base and J lost 7, with 14 bases in between. Germline CDR1 reads KGHSH; CDR2 reads LQKENI. The CDR3 nucleotides read TGTGCCAGCTCACCACGGACCCCCGGGGTGAATGAGCAGTTCTTC. As protein: CASSPRTPGVNEQFF.